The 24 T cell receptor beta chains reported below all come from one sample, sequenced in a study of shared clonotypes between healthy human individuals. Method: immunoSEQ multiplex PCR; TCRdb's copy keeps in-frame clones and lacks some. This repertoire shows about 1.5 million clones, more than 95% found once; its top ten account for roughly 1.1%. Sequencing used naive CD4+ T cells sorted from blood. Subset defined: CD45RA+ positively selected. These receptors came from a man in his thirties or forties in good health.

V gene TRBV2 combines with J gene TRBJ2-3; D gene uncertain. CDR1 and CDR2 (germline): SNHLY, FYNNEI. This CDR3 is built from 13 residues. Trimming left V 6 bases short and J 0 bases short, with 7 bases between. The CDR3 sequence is CASRPDSTDTQYF. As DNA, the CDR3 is TGTGCCAGCAGGCCAGATAGCACAGATACGCAGTATTTT.

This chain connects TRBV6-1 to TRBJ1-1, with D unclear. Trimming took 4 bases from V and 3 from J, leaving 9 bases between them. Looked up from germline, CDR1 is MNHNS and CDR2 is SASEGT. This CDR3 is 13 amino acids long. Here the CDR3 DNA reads TGTGCCAGCAGTGTAGGACCGTACACTGAAGCTTTCTTT. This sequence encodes CASSVGPYTEAFF.

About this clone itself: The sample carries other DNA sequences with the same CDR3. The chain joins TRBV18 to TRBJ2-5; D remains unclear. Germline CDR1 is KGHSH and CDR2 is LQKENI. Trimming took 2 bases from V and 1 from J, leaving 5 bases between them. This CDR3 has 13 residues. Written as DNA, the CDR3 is TGTGCCAGCTCACCAAGGGCCCAAGAGACCCAGTACTTC. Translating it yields CASSPRAQETQYF.

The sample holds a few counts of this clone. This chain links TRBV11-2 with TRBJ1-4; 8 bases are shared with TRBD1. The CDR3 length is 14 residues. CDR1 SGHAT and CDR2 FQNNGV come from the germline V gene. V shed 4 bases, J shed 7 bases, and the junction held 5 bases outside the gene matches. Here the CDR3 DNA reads TGTGCCAGCAGCTGGGGACAGGCCGCTGAAAAACTGTTTTTT. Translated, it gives CASSWGQAAEKLFF.

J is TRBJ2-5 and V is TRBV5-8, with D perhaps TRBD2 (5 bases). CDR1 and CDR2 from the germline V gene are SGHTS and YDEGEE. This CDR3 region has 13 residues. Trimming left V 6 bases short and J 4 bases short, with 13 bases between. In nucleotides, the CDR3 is TGTGCCAGCATCCTCCGGGGTGGAGAGACCCAGTACTTC. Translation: CASILRGGETQYF.

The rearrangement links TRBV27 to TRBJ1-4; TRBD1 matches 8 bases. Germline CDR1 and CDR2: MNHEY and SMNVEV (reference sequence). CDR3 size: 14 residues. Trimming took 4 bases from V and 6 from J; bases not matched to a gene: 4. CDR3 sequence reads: CASSSRGRHEKLFF. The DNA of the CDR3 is TGTGCCAGCAGTTCCAGGGGGCGCCATGAAAAACTGTTTTTT.

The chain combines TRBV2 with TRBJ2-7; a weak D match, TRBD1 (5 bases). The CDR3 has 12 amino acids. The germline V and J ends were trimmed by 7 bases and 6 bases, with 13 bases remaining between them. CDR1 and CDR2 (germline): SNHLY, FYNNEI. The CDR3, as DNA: TGTGCCAGCACGCCAGGGCCGGGCGAGCAGTACTTC. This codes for CASTPGPGEQYF.

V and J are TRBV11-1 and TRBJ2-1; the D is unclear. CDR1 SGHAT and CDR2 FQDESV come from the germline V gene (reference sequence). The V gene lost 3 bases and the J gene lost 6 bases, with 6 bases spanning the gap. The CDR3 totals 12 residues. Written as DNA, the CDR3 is TGTGCCAGCAGCTTGAGCATCAATGAGCAGTTCTTC. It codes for CASSLSINEQFF.

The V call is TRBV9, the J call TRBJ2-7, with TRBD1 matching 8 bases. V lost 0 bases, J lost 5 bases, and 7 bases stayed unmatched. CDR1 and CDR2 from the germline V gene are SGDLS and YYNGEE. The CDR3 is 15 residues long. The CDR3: CASSVAAGGLNEQYF. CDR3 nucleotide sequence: TGTGCCAGCAGCGTAGCGGCAGGGGGCCTGAACGAGCAGTACTTC.

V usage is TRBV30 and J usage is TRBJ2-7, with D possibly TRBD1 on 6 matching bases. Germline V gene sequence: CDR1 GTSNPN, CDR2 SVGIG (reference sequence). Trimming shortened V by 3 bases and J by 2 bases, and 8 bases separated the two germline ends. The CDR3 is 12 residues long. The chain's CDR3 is CAWRDSTYEQYF. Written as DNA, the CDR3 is TGTGCCTGGAGGGACAGCACCTACGAGCAGTACTTC.

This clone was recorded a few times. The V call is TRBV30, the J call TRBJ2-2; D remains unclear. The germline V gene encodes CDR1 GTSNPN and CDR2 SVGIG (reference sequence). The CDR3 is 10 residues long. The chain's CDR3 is CAILTGELFF. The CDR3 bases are TGTGCAATCCTGACGGGGGAGCTGTTTTTT. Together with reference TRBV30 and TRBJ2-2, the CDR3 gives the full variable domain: SQTIHQWPATLVQPVGSPLSLECTVEGTSNPNLYWYRQAAGRGLQLLFYSVGIGQISSEVPQNLSASRPQDRQFILSSKKLLLSDSGFYLCAILTGELFFGEGSRLTVL.

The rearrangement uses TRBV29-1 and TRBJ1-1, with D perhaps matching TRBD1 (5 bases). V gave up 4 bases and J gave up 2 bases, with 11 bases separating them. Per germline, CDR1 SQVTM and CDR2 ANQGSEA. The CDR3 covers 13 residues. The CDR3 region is CSVAQRGNTEAFF. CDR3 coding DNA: TGCAGCGTTGCTCAGAGGGGAAACACTGAAGCTTTCTTT.

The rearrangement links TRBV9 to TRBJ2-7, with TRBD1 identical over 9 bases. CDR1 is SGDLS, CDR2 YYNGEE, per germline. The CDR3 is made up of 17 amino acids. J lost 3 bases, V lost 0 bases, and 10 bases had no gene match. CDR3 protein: CASSVAGGTGSDYEQYF. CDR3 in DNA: TGTGCCAGCAGCGTAGCTGGTGGGACAGGGTCGGACTACGAGCAGTACTTC. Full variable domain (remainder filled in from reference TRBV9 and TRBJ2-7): DSGVTQTPKHLITATGQRVTLRCSPRSGDLSVYWYQQSLDQGLQFLIQYYNGEERAKGNILERFSAQQFPDLHSELNLSSLELGDSALYFCASSVAGGTGSDYEQYFGPGTRLTVT.

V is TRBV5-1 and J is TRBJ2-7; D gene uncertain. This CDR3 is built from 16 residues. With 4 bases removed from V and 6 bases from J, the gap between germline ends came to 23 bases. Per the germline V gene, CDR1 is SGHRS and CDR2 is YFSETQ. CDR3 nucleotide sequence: TGCGCCAGCAGCCACTTCTCAACCTCTGTCGGGTCCGAGCAGTACTTC. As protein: CASSHFSTSVGSEQYF.

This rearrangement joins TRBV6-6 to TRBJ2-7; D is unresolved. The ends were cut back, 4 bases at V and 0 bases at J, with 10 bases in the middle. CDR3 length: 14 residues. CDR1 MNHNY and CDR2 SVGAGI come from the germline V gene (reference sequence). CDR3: CASSSLAASYEQYF. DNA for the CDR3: TGTGCCAGCAGTTCTCTGGCGGCCTCCTACGAGCAGTACTTC.

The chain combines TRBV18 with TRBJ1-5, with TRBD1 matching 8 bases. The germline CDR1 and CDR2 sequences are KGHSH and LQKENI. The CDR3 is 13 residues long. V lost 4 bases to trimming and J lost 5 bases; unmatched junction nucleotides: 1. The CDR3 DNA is TGTGCCAGCTCACTGGACAGGGATCAGCCCCAGCATTTT. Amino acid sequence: CASSLDRDQPQHF. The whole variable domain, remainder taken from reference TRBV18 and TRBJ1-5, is NAGVMQNPRHLVRRRGQEARLRCSPMKGHSHVYWYRQLPEEGLKFMVYLQKENIIDESGMPKERFSAEFPKEGPSILRIQQVVRGDSAAYFCASSLDRDQPQHFGDGTRLSIL.

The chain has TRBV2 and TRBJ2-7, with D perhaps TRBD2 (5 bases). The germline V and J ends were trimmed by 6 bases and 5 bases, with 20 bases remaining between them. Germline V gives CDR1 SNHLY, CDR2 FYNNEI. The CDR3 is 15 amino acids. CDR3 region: CASSLLRGSGDEQYF. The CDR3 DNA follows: TGTGCCAGCAGCCTGCTAAGAGGGTCTGGGGACGAGCAGTACTTC.

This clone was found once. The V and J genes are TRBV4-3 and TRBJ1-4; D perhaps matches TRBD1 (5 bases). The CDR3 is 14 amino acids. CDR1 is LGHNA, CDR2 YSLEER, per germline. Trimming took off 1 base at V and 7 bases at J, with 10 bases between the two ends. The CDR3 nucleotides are TGCGCCAGCAGCCAAGTACCCGGGGGTGAAAAACTGTTTTTT. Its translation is CASSQVPGGEKLFF.

The CDR3 protein is CASSVGDRSSYNEQFF. DNA of the CDR3: TGTGCCAGCAGCGTAGGCGACAGGAGCTCCTACAATGAGCAGTTCTTC. V usage is TRBV9 and J usage is TRBJ2-1, with D perhaps TRBD1 (6 bases). V lost 0 bases and J lost 0, with 10 bases in between. The CDR3 consists of 16 residues. Germline CDR1 SGDLS, CDR2 YYNGEE.

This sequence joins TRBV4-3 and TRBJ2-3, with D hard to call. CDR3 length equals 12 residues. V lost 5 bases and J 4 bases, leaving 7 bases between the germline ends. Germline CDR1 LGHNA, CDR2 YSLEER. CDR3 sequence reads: CASSAVPDTQYF. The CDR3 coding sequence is TGCGCCAGCAGCGCCGTCCCAGATACGCAGTATTTT.

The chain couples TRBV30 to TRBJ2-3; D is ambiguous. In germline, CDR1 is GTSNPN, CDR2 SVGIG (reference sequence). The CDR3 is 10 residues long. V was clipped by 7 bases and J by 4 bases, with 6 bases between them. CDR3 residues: CASAADTQYF. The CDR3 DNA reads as TGTGCCTCTGCAGCAGATACGCAGTATTTT.

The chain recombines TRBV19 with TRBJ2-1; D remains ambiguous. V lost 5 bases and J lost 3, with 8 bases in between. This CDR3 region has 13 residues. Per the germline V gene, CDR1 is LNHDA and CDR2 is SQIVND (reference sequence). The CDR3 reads CASSFRYYNEQFF. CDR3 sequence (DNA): TGTGCCAGTAGTTTTAGGTACTACAATGAGCAGTTCTTC.

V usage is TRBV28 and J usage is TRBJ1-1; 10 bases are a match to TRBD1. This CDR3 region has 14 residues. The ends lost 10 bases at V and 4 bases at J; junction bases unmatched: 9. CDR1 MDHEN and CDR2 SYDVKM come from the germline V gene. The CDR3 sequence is CATKGQGWFTEAFF. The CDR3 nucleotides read TGTGCCACCAAGGGACAGGGGTGGTTCACTGAAGCTTTCTTT. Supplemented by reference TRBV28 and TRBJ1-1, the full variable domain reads DVKVTQSSRYLVKRTGEKVFLECVQDMDHENMFWYRQDPGLGLRLIYFSYDVKMKEKGDIPEGYSVSREKKERFSLILESASTNQTSMYLCATKGQGWFTEAFFGQGTRLTVV.

The CDR3: CASSPGTSGRAEQFF. DNA of the CDR3: TGTGCCAGCTCACCAGGGACTAGCGGGAGAGCTGAGCAGTTCTTC. The V gene is TRBV18, the J gene TRBJ2-1; the match to TRBD2 covers 14 bases. This CDR3 region has 15 residues. Unmatched junction bases numbered 3, after V lost 2 bases and J lost 9 bases. Germline loops: CDR1 KGHSH, CDR2 LQKENI.